The 22 T cell receptor beta chains listed next were all sequenced from one sample in a study of T-cell reconstitution after alpha-beta-depleted transplantation in children. The TCRbeta library incorporated unique molecular identifiers. TCRdb recomputed calls from the PCR reads with MiXCR, one row per CDR3 protein. The data show hundreds of thousands of distinct CDR3 sequences, roughly 13% seen once. Sequencing used PBMCs, mostly from graft donor cells, obtained 360 days after TCRalphabeta/CD19-depleted stem cell transplant. Receptors were obtained from a male patient aged 10-17 years who had a stem cell transplant for acute myeloid leukemia, so the T cells may come from the graft donor.

The chain couples TRBV4-3 to TRBJ2-7; D is unclear. V dropped 1 base and J dropped 0 bases, with 7 bases sitting between them. CDR1 is LGHNA and CDR2 is YSLEER in the germline V gene. CDR3 size: 14 residues. CDR3 coding DNA: TGCGCCAGCAGCCAAGGAGGAGCCTCCTACGAGCAGTACTTC. It translates to CASSQGGASYEQYF.

CDR3 sequence (DNA): TGTGCCAGCAGTTTCGGACCCAAGAATGAAAAACTGTTTTTT. Amino acid sequence: CASSFGPKNEKLFF. The chain has TRBV6-5 and TRBJ1-4; the D is unclear. Germline V lookup: CDR1 MNHEY, CDR2 SVGAGI. The CDR3 is 14 residues long. V dropped 4 bases and J dropped 5 bases, with 11 bases sitting between them.

This clonotype has ten or more counts. The chain employs TRBV19 and TRBJ2-7, with a weak D call TRBD1 (6 bases). The V gene lost 6 bases and the J gene lost 0 bases, with 15 bases spanning the gap. The germline gives CDR1 LNHDA, CDR2 SQIVND (reference sequence). The CDR3 consists of 15 residues. The CDR3 spells CASSRDRWASYEQYF. CDR3 sequence (DNA): TGTGCCAGTAGCCGTGACAGGTGGGCCTCCTACGAGCAGTACTTC. The complete variable domain, with remaining parts taken from reference TRBV19 and TRBJ2-7, reads DGGITQSPKYLFRKEGQNVTLSCEQNLNHDAMYWYRQDPGQGLRLIYYSQIVNDFQKGDIAEGYSVSREKKESFPLTVTSAQKNPTAFYLCASSRDRWASYEQYFGPGTRLTVT.

This clonotype was detected only once. This could be a read error, since a much larger clone is one nucleotide away. This CDR3 fails to terminate in the conserved phenylalanine or tryptophan, so it likely reflects a read error. The chain carries TRBV9 and TRBJ2-1; D remains unclear. V lost 1 base to trimming and J lost 6 bases, with 14 bases between them. Per the germline V gene, CDR1 is SGDLS and CDR2 is YYNGEE. This CDR3 spans 15 amino acids. CDR3 sequence: CASSVSPSTSNEQFY. The DNA of the CDR3 is TGTGCCAGCAGCGTATCCCCCTCAACATCCAATGAGCAGTTCTAC.

This clonotype has a count of ten or more. The rearrangement links TRBV28 to TRBJ2-7; unclear D gene. The CDR3 extends over 13 amino acids. The ends were cut back, 10 bases at V and 1 base at J, with 14 bases in the middle. CDR1 and CDR2 (germline): MDHEN, SYDVKM. CDR3 amino acids: CATGVGWSYEQYF. The CDR3, as DNA: TGTGCCACCGGTGTGGGGTGGTCCTACGAGCAGTACTTC.

The CDR3 is CASSTLVGAREQYF. The CDR3 nucleotides are TGTGCCAGCAGTACTCTAGTGGGAGCGAGGGAGCAGTACTTC. The chain links TRBV12-3 or TRBV12-4 to TRBJ2-7; weak D call: TRBD2 (5 bases). CDR3 length equals 14 residues. V dropped 5 bases and J dropped 7 bases, with 18 bases sitting between them.

The sample holds many counts of this clonotype. This rearrangement joins TRBV12-3 or TRBV12-4 to TRBJ2-1; 9 positions match TRBD2. Unmatched junction bases numbered 2, after V lost 3 bases and J lost 8 bases. This CDR3 has 13 residues. Here the CDR3 DNA reads TGTGCCAGCAGTTTGGCTAGCGGGGATGAGCAGTTCTTC. This sequence encodes CASSLASGDEQFF.

This clonotype occurred many times. CDR3 sequence (DNA): TGCAGTGGGGGTAAAGCGGGAGAGACGGAGACCCAGTACTTC. This codes for CSGGKAGETETQYF. V and J are TRBV20-1 and TRBJ2-5, with 8 bases lining up with TRBD2. From germline, CDR1 is DFQATT and CDR2 SNEGSKA (reference sequence). This CDR3 region has 14 residues. After removal of 7 bases from V and 5 bases from J, the junction contained 12 bases not matched to a gene.

This clonotype came up once. No conserved phenylalanine or tryptophan ends this CDR3, so it is likely a read error. The chain couples TRBV29-1 to TRBJ1-2; D is ambiguous. This CDR3 has 13 amino acids. Germline V CDR1 and CDR2: SQVTM, ANQGSEA. The ends were cut back, 7 bases at V and 4 bases at J, with 16 bases in the middle. The CDR3 nucleotides read TGCAGCGGGAATCAGGAGGTGGGCTATGGCTACACCTAC. Translated: CSGNQEVGYGYTY.

This clonotype was seen many times. The chain couples TRBV27 to TRBJ2-3, with 9 bases fitting TRBD2. The CDR3 covers 16 residues. Germline loops: CDR1 MNHEY, CDR2 SMNVEV (reference sequence). Unmatched junction bases numbered 10, after V lost 5 bases and J lost 4 bases. Written as DNA, the CDR3 is TGTGCCAGCAGTAATATAGCGGGAGCCGGGGCAGATACGCAGTATTTT. It is translated as CASSNIAGAGADTQYF.

The table lists this clonotype with many counts. The chain uses TRBV5-4 and TRBJ2-1; D may be TRBD2 (6 bases). The ends were cut back, 0 bases at V and 10 bases at J, with 14 bases in the middle. The CDR3 sequence is 14 residues long. Germline CDR1 reads SGHNT; CDR2 reads YYREEE (reference sequence). This chain's CDR3 is CASSLDLPGDEQFF. As DNA, the CDR3 is TGTGCCAGCAGCTTGGACCTCCCGGGAGACGAGCAGTTCTTC.

The genes are TRBV7-2 and TRBJ2-7; TRBD2 aligns across 8 bases. The CDR3 has 16 amino acids. Germline loops: CDR1 SGHTA, CDR2 FQGNSA. V was clipped by 0 bases and J by 2 bases; unmatched bases: 6. CDR3 in DNA: TGTGCCAGCAGCTTAGCCACAGGAGCGGGAGCCTACGAGCAGTACTTC. This gives the protein CASSLATGAGAYEQYF.

V gene TRBV29-1 combines with J gene TRBJ2-5, with 8 bases fitting TRBD1. The CDR3 has 18 amino acids. Germline V lookup: CDR1 SQVTM, CDR2 ANQGSEA. V lost 0 bases, J lost 2 bases, and 14 bases stayed unmatched. CDR3 in amino acids: CSVEDRVVGQVKQETQYF. DNA of the CDR3: TGCAGCGTTGAAGATCGGGTCGTGGGACAGGTAAAACAAGAGACCCAGTACTTC. Variable domain in full (rest from reference TRBV29-1 and TRBJ2-5): SAVISQKPSRDICQRGTSLTIQCQVDSQVTMMFWYRQQPGQSLTLIATANQGSEATYESGFVIDKFPISRPNLTFSTLTVSNMSPEDSSIYLCSVEDRVVGQVKQETQYFGPGTRLLVL.

This clonotype was detected ten times or more. In DNA form, the CDR3 reads TGTGCCAGCAGTTACTCCCAGGGACTGAGCCAAGAGACCCAGTACTTC. Residues: CASSYSQGLSQETQYF. The chain combines TRBV6-2 or TRBV6-3 with TRBJ2-5; a possible D gene is TRBD2 (6 bases). Trimming removed 0 bases from V and 1 base from J, with 12 bases in between. Per the germline V gene, CDR1 is MNHEY and CDR2 is SVGEGT. The CDR3 covers 16 residues.

The chain carries TRBV10-3 and TRBJ2-7; 16 bases line up with TRBD2. This CDR3 comprises 18 residues. Trimming at V came to 3 bases and at J to 3 bases, leaving 8 bases not matched to a gene. Germline V CDR1 and CDR2: ENHRY, SYGVKD. This CDR3 reads CAISEGTGTSGRGYEQYF. For the CDR3, the DNA is TGTGCCATCAGTGAAGGCACCGGGACTAGCGGGAGGGGCTACGAGCAGTACTTC.

This chain links TRBV24-1 with TRBJ2-2; TRBD1 matches 9 bases. With 4 bases clipped from V and 1 base from J, the junction kept 6 bases outside the gene matches. This CDR3 region has 17 residues. In germline, CDR1 is KGHDR, CDR2 SFDVKD. The DNA of the CDR3 is TGTGCCACCAGTGACCCGGGACAGGGTGTGAACACCGGGGAGCTGTTTTTT. Amino acids: CATSDPGQGVNTGELFF.

CDR3 loop: CATSSDIAGGGDTQYF. The CDR3 bases are TGTGCCACCAGCAGCGATATAGCGGGAGGAGGAGATACGCAGTATTTT. The V gene is TRBV15, the J gene TRBJ2-3; 10 bases line up with TRBD2. Germline CDR1 and CDR2: LNHNV and YYDKDF (reference sequence). The CDR3 is made up of 16 amino acids. The V gene end was trimmed by 3 bases and the J gene end by 5 bases; junction bases not matched to a gene: 8.

The chain uses TRBV5-5 and TRBJ2-1; D may correspond to TRBD1 or TRBD2 (5 bases each). The germline gives CDR1 SGHKS, CDR2 YYEKEE (reference sequence). V was clipped by 4 bases and J by 8 bases, with 16 bases between them. This CDR3 has 14 residues. The CDR3 reads CASSPGPLRDEQFF. The CDR3 nucleotides are TGTGCCAGCAGCCCGGGACCTCTCCGGGATGAGCAGTTCTTC.

This clonotype has a handful of counts. V and J are TRBV4-2 and TRBJ2-1, with a tentative D call TRBD1 (6 bases). Germline CDR1 and CDR2: LGHNA and YNFKEQ. The CDR3 is 19 residues long. The V and J ends lost 1 base and 0 bases respectively, with 19 bases between them. Here the CDR3 DNA reads TGTGCCAGCAGCCAAGTAGCCGGACAGTTTCCTAGCTCCTACAATGAGCAGTTCTTC. Translation gives CASSQVAGQFPSSYNEQFF.

V gene TRBV20-1 combines with J gene TRBJ2-1; 9 nucleotides agree with TRBD2. This CDR3 contains 13 residues. Germline V gene sequence: CDR1 DFQATT, CDR2 SNEGSKA (reference sequence). For the CDR3, the DNA is TGCAGCATTATAGCGGGGGCTTACAATGAGCAGTTCTTC. It translates to CSIIAGAYNEQFF.

CDR3 sequence: CAWTWKNTEAFF. CDR3 nucleotides: TGTGCCTGGACTTGGAAGAACACTGAAGCTTTCTTT. This rearrangement joins TRBV30 to TRBJ1-1; no reliable D call. Germline V CDR1 and CDR2: GTSNPN, SVGIG (reference sequence). The CDR3 runs 12 residues. V dropped 4 bases and J dropped 1 base, with 7 bases sitting between them.

Only a few counts were recorded for this clonotype. This chain connects TRBV13 to TRBJ2-1, with TRBD1 matching 9 bases. The CDR3 runs to 16 residues. Trimming cost V 0 bases and J 4 bases; bases outside gene matches: 4. In germline, CDR1 is PRHDT, CDR2 FYEKMQ (reference sequence). This CDR3 reads CASSLGRGTGYNEQFF. Written as DNA, the CDR3 is TGTGCCAGCAGCTTAGGAAGAGGGACAGGGTACAATGAGCAGTTCTTC.